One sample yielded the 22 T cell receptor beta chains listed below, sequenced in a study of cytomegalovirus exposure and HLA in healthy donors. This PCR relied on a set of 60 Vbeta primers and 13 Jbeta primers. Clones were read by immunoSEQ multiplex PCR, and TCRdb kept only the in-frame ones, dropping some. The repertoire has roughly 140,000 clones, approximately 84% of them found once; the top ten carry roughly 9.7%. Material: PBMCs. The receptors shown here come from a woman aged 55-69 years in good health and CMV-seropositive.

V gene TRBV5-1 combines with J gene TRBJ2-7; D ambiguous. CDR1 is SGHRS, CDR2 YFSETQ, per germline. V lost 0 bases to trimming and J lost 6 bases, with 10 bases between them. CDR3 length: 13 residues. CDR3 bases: TGCGCCAGCAGCTTGGGAGAGATGTTCGAGCAGTACTTC. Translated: CASSLGEMFEQYF.

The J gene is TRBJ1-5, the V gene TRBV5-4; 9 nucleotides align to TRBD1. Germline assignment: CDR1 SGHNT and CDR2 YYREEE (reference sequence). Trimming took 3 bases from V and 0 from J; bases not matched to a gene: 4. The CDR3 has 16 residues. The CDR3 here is CASSSTGGNSNQPQHF. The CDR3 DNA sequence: TGTGCCAGCAGCTCGACAGGGGGGAATAGCAATCAGCCCCAGCATTTT.

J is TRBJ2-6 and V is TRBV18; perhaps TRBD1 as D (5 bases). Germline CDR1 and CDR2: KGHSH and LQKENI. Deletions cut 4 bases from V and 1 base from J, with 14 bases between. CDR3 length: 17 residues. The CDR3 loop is CASSRPGHSSGANVLTF. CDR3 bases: TGTGCCAGCTCACGCCCTGGACATTCTTCTGGGGCCAACGTCCTGACTTTC.

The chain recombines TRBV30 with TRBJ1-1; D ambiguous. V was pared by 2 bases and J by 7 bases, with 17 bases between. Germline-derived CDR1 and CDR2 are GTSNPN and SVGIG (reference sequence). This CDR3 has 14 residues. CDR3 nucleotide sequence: TGTGCCTGGAGTAACATACGGGGTTTGGGTGAAGCTTTCTTT. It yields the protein CAWSNIRGLGEAFF. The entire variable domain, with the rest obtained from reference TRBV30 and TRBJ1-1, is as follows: SQTIHQWPATLVQPVGSPLSLECTVEGTSNPNLYWYRQAAGRGLQLLFYSVGIGQISSEVPQNLSASRPQDRQFILSSKKLLLSDSGFYLCAWSNIRGLGEAFFGQGTRLTVV.

As DNA, the CDR3 is TGCGCCAGCAGCCAACGCTCCCTTTCGCTGTCGAGAGGCTCTGGGGCCAACGTCCTGACTTTC. It encodes CASSQRSLSLSRGSGANVLTF. This chain joins TRBV4-1 and TRBJ2-6; no clear D. The CDR3 length is 21 residues. V shed 2 bases and J shed 0 bases, with 23 bases lying between them. Germline V gene sequence: CDR1 MGHRA, CDR2 YSYEKL.

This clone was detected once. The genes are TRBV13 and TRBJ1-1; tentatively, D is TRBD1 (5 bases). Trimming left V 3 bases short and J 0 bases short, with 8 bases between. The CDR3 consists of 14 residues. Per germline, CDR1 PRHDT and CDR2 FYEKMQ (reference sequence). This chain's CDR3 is CASSLGGMNTEAFF. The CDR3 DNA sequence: TGTGCCAGCAGCTTGGGGGGAATGAACACTGAAGCTTTCTTT.

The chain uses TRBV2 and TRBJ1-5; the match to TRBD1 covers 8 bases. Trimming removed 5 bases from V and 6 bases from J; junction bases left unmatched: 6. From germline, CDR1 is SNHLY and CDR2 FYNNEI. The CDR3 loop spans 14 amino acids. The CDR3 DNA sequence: TGTGCCAGCAGTTTGCAGGGGGCCGGTCAGCCCCAGCATTTT. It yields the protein CASSLQGAGQPQHF.

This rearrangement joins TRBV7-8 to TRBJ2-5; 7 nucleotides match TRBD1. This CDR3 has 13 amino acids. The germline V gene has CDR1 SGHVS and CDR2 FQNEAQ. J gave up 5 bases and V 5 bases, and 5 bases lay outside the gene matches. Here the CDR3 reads CASSLGQAETQYF. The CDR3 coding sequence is TGTGCCAGCAGCCTAGGACAGGCTGAGACCCAGTACTTC.

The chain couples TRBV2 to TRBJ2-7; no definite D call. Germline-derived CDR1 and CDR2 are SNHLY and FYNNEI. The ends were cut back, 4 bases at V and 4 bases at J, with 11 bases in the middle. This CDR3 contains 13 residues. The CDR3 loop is CASSVRGLYEQYF. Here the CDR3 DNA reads TGTGCCAGCAGTGTACGAGGATTATACGAGCAGTACTTC.

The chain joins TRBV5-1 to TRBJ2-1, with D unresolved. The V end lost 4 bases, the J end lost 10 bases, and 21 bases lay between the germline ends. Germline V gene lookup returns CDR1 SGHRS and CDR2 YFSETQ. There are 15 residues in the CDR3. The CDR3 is CASSPRGPPYIEQFF. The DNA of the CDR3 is TGCGCCAGCAGCCCCCGTGGGCCTCCCTACATCGAGCAGTTCTTC.

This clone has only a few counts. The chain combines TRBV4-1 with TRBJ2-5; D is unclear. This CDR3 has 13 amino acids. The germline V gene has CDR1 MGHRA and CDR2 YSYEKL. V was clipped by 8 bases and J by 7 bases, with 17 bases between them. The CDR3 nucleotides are TGCGCCAGCTCCTCCGGTCCAGGCGTGACCCAGTACTTC. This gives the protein CASSSGPGVTQYF.

The chain's CDR3 is CASGDREFGNEQFF. CDR3 sequence (DNA): TGCGCCAGCGGGGACAGGGAATTTGGGAATGAGCAGTTCTTC. This chain connects TRBV10-1 to TRBJ2-1; 9 bases match TRBD1. Germline V gene lookup returns CDR1 WNHNN and CDR2 SYGVQD (reference sequence). CDR3 length equals 14 residues. J gave up 7 bases and V 8 bases, and 9 bases lay outside the gene matches.

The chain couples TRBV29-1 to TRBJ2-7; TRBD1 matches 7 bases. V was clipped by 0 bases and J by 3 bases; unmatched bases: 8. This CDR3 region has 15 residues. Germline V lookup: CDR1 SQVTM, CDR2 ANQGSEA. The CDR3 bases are TGCAGCGTTGAAGAACCATCAGGGGGACACTACGAGCAGTACTTC. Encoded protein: CSVEEPSGGHYEQYF.

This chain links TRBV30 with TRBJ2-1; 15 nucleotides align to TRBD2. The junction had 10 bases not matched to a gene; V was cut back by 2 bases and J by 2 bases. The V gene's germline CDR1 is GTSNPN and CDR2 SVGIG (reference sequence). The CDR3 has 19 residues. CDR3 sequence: CAWSPYRTSGRATYNEQFF. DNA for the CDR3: TGTGCCTGGAGTCCTTACCGGACTAGCGGGAGGGCAACCTACAATGAGCAGTTCTTC.

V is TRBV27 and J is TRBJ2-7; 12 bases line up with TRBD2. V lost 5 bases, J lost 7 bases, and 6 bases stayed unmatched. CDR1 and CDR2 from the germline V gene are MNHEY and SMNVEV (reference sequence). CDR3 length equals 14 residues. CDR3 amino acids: CASSRTSGNREQYF. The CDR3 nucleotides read TGTGCCAGCAGTCGGACTAGCGGGAACAGGGAGCAGTACTTC.

This CDR3 reads CASSPAPNHEQFF. The DNA for the CDR3 is TGTGCCAGCAGCCCCGCGCCCAACCATGAGCAGTTCTTC. This chain connects TRBV2 to TRBJ2-1; D uncertain. The CDR3 contains 13 residues. The germline gives CDR1 SNHLY, CDR2 FYNNEI. Trimming cost V 6 bases and J 8 bases, with 14 bases left between them.

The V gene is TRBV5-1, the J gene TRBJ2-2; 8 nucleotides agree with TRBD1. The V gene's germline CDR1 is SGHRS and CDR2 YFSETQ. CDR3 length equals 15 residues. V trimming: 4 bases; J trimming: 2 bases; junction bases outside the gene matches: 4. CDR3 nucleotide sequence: TGCGCCAGCAGCGTGGACAGGGCTAACACCGGGGAGCTGTTTTTT. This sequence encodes CASSVDRANTGELFF.

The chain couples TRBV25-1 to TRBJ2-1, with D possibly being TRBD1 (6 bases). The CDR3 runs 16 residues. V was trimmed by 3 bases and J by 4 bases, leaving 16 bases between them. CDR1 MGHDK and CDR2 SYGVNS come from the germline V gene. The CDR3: CASSDPRQVRYNEQFF. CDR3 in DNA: TGTGCCAGCAGTGATCCTAGACAGGTTAGGTACAATGAGCAGTTCTTC.

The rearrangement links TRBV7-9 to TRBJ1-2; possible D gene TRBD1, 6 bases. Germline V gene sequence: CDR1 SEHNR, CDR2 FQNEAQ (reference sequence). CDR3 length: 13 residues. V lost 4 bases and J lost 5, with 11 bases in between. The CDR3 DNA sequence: TGTGCCAGCAGCTCAGGGGTAGGGTATGGCTACACCTTC. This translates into CASSSGVGYGYTF.

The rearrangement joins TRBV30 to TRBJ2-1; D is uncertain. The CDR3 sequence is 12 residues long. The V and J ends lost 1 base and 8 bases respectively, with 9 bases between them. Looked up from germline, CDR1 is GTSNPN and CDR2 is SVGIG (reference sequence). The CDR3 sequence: CAWSESSDEQFF. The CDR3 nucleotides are TGTGCCTGGAGTGAATCCAGCGATGAGCAGTTCTTC.

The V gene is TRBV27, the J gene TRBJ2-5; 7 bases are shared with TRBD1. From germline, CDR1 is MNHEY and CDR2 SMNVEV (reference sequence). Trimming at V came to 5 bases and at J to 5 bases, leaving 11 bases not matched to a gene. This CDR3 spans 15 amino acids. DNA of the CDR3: TGTGCCAGCAGTGCTGACAGGGAAAAATCGGAGACCCAGTACTTC. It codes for CASSADREKSETQYF.

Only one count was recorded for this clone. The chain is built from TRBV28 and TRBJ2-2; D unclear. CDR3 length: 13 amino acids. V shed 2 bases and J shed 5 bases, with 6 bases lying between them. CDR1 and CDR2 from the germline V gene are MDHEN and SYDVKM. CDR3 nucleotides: TGTGCCAGCAGTTTACGAGTTACCGGGGAGCTGTTTTTT. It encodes CASSLRVTGELFF.